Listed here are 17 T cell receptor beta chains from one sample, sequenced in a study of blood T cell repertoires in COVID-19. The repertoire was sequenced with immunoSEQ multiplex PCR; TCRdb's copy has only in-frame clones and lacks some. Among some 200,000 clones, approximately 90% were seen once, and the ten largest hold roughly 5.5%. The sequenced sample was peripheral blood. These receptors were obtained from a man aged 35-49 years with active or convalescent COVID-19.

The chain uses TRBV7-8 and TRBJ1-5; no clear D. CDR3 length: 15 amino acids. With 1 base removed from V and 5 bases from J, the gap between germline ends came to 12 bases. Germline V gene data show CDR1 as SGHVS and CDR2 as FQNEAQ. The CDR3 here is CASSLVGAPHQPQHF. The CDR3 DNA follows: TGTGCCAGCAGCTTAGTAGGAGCCCCACATCAGCCCCAGCATTTT.

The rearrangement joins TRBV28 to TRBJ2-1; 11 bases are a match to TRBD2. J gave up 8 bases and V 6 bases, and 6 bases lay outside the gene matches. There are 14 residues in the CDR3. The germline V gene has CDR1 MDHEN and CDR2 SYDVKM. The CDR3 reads CASSTSGSRYEQFF. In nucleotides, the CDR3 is TGTGCCAGCAGCACTAGCGGGAGTCGGTATGAGCAGTTCTTC.

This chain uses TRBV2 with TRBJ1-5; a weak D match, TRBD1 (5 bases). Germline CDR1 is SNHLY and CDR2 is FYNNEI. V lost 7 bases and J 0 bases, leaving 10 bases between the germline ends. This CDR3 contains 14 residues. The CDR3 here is CASTDRYSNQPQHF. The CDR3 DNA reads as TGTGCCAGCACTGACAGATATAGCAATCAGCCCCAGCATTTT.

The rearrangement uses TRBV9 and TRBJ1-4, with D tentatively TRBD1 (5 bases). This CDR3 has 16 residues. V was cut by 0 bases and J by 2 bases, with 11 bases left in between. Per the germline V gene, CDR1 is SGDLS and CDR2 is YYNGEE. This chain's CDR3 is CASSVGAGRTNEKLFF. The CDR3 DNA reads TGTGCCAGCAGCGTAGGGGCAGGGAGGACTAATGAAAAACTGTTTTTT.

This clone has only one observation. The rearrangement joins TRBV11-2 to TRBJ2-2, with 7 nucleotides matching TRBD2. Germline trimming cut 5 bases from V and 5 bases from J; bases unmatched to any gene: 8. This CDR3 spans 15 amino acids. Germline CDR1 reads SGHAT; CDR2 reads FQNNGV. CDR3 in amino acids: CASSPSPGGTGELFF. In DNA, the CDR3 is TGTGCCAGCAGCCCCAGCCCGGGAGGAACCGGGGAGCTGTTTTTT.

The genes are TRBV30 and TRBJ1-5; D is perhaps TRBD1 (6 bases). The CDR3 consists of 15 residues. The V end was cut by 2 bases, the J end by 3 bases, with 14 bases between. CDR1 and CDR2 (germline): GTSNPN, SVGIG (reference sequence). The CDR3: CAWSLAGANNQPQHF. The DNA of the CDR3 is TGTGCCTGGAGTCTGGCAGGGGCTAACAATCAGCCCCAGCATTTT.

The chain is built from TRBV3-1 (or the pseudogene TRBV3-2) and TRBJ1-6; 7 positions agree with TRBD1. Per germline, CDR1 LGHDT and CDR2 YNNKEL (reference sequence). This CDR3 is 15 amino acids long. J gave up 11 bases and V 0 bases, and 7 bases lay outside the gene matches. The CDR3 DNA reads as TGTGCCAGCAGCCAAGATCTAACAGGGGTACCACCCCTCCACTTT. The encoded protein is CASSQDLTGVPPLHF.

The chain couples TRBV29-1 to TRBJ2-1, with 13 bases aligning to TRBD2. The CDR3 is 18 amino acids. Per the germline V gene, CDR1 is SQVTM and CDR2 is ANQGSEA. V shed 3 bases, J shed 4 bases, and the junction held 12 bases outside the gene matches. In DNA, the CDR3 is TGCAGCGTTGAGTACTCGGGACTAGCGGGACCCTCATACAATGAGCAGTTCTTC. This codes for CSVEYSGLAGPSYNEQFF.

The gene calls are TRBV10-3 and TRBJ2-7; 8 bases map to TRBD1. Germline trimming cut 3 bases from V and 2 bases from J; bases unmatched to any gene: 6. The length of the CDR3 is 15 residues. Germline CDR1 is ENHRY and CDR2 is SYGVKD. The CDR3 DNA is TGTGCCATCAGTGACAGGGACAGGACAACCTACGAGCAGTACTTC. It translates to CAISDRDRTTYEQYF.

CDR3 protein: CASNWSQKSQETQYF. CDR3 in DNA: TGTGCCAGCAACTGGAGCCAGAAATCTCAAGAGACCCAGTACTTC. The chain joins TRBV2 to TRBJ2-5; no firm D call. Trimming cost V 7 bases and J 2 bases, with 17 bases left between them. The germline CDR1 and CDR2 sequences are SNHLY and FYNNEI. The CDR3 consists of 15 residues.

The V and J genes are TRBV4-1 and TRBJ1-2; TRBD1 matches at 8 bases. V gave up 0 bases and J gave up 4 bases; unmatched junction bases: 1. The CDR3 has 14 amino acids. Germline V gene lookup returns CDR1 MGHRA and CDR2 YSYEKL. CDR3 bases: TGCGCCAGCAGCCAAGAGGGACAGGTCTATGGCTACACCTTC. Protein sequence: CASSQEGQVYGYTF.

CDR3 residues: CASSPGTSGDYSSYNEQFF. The CDR3, as DNA: TGTGCCAGCAGTCCGGGGACTAGCGGGGATTACAGCTCCTACAATGAGCAGTTCTTC. The chain joins TRBV27 to TRBJ2-1; 13 positions match TRBD2. V was pared by 5 bases and J by 0 bases, with 10 bases of the junction left unmatched. Germline V gene lookup returns CDR1 MNHEY and CDR2 SMNVEV (reference sequence). This CDR3 is 19 amino acids long.

The CDR3 loop reads CASSWDNSYEQYF. The CDR3 DNA sequence: TGTGCCAGCAGTTGGGACAACTCCTACGAGCAGTACTTC. The genes are TRBV27 and TRBJ2-7, with D perhaps matching TRBD1 (6 bases). The CDR3 runs to 13 residues. V was trimmed by 4 bases and J by 0 bases, leaving 7 bases between them. CDR1 is MNHEY, CDR2 SMNVEV, per germline (reference sequence).

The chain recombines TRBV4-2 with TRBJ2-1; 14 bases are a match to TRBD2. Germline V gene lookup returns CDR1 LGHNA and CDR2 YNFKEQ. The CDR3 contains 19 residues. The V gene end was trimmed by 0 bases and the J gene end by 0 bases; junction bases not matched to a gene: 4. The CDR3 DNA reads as TGTGCCAGCAGCCAAGAAGGGACTAGCGGGAGCAGCTCCTACAATGAGCAGTTCTTC. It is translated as CASSQEGTSGSSSYNEQFF.

CDR3 nucleotides: TGTGCCAGTAGTATACAAGTCGGTAACCAAGAGACCCAGTACTTC. Translating gives CASSIQVGNQETQYF. The rearrangement joins TRBV19 to TRBJ2-5; no clear D gene. This CDR3 spans 15 amino acids. Trimming stripped 2 bases from V and 0 bases from J, with 10 bases between. Germline loops: CDR1 LNHDA, CDR2 SQIVND (reference sequence).

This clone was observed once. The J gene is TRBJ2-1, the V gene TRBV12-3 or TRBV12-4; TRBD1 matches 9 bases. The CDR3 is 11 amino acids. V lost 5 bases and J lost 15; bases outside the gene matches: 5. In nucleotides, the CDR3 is TGTGCCAGCAGTCCGGACAGGGGAGCGTTCTTC. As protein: CASSPDRGAFF.

The CDR3 region is CASSFVPLAGRSYNEQFF. CDR3 bases: TGCGCCAGCAGCTTCGTACCCCTAGCGGGAAGGTCCTACAATGAGCAGTTCTTC. This chain uses TRBV5-1 with TRBJ2-1; TRBD2 matches at 9 bases. The germline V gene encodes CDR1 SGHRS and CDR2 YFSETQ. V lost 2 bases, J lost 1 base, and 10 bases stayed unmatched. The length of the CDR3 is 18 residues.